This record looks at one T cell receptor beta chain sequence and its context. Its antigen remains unidentified. Naive CD8 isolation took CD45RO-negative cells positively selected for CCR7 and excluded terminally differentiated effector memory CD45RA+ cells. The J segment lost 5 bases and the V segment lost 6 bases, leaving 8 bases of the junction unmatched. CDR1 and CDR2 (germline): MGHRA, YSYEKL. There are 14 residues in the CDR3. The data are from a study of shared clonotypes between healthy human individuals. TCRdb's table, derived via immunoSEQ multiplex PCR, lists solely in-frame clones and lacks some. The sample yields approximately 600,000 clones, 85% to 95% seen once. Study-wide results and caveats: Having only a few donors restricted how much genetic and exposure-history diversity was captured.

This chain uses TRBV4-1 with TRBJ1-2; TRBD1 matches at 8 bases. The sequence came from a young woman in good health. Sequences were obtained from naive CD8+ T cells sorted from blood. CDR3: CASSPDRGMYGYTF. In DNA form, the CDR3 reads TGCGCCAGCAGTCCAGACAGGGGAATGTATGGCTACACCTTC.